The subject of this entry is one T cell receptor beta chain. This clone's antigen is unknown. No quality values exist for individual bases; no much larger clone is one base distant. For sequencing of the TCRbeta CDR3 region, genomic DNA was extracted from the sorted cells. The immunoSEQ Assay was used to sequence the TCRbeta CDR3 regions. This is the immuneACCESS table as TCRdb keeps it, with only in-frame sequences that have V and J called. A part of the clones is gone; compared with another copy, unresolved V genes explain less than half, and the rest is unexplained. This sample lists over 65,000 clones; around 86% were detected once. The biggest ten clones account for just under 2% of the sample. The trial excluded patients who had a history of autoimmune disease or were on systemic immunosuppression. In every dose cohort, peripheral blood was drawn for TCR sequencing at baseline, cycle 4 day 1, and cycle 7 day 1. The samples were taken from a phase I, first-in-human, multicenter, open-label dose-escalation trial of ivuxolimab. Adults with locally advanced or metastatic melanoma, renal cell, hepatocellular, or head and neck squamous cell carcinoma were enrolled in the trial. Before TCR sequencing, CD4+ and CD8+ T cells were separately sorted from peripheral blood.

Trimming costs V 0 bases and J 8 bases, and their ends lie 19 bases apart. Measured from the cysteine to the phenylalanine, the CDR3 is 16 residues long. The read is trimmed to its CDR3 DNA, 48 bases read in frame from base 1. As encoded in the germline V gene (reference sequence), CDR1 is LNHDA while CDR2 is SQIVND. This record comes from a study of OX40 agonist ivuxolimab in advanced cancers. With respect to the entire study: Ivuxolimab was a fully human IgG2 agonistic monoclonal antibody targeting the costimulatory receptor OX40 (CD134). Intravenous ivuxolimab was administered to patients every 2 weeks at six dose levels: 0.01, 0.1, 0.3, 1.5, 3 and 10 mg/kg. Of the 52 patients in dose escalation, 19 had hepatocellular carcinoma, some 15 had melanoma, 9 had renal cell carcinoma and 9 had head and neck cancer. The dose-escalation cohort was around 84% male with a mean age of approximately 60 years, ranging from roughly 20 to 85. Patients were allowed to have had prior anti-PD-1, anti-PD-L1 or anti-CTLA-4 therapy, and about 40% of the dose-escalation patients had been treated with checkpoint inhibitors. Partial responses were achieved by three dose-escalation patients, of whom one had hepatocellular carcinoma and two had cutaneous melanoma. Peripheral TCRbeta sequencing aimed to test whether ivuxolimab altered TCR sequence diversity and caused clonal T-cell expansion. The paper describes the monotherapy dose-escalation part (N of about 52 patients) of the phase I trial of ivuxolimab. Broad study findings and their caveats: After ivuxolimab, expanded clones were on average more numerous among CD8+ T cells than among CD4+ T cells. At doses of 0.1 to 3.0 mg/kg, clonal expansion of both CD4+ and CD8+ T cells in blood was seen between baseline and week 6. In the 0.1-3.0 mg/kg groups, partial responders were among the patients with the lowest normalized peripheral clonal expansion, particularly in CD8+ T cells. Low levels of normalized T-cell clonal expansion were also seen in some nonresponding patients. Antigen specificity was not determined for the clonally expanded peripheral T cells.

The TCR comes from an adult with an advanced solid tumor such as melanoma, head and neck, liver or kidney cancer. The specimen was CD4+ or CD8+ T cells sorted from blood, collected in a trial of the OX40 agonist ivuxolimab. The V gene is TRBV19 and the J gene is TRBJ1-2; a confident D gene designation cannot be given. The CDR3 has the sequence CASSIDGNGLTYGYTF. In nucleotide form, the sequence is TGTGCCAGTAGTATAGATGGGAACGGCCTCACCTACGGCTACACCTTC.